Following are 30 T cell receptor beta chains from one sample sequenced in a study of cytomegalovirus exposure and HLA in healthy donors. The study ran its PCR with 60 Vbeta and 13 Jbeta primers. Assay: immunoSEQ multiplex PCR; the TCRdb copy retains only in-frame clones and omits some. The sample holds about 190,000 clones; approximately 80% are singletons and the top ten take approximately 2.3%. The sequenced sample was PBMCs. The receptors shown here come from a male donor in good health and CMV-seronegative.

J is TRBJ2-7 and V is TRBV5-5, with TRBD1 identical over 10 bases. V dropped 0 bases and J dropped 4; count of bases not matched to a gene: 4. The CDR3 runs to 15 residues. CDR1 is SGHKS and CDR2 is YYEKEE in the germline V gene (reference sequence). CDR3 sequence (DNA): TGTGCCAGCAGCTTGGGGGGACAGGGGATTTACGAGCAGTACTTC. This gives the protein CASSLGGQGIYEQYF. The variable domain in full, completed from reference TRBV5-5 and TRBJ2-7, reads DAGVTQSPTHLIKTRGQQVTLRCSPISGHKSVSWYQQVLGQGPQFIFQYYEKEERGRGNFPDRFSARQFPNYSSELNVNALLLGDSALYLCASSLGGQGIYEQYFGPGTRLTVT.

The rearrangement joins TRBV9 to TRBJ2-3; 16 nucleotides align to TRBD2. This CDR3 comprises 18 residues. J lost 1 base, V lost 4 bases, and 6 bases had no gene match. CDR1 is SGDLS and CDR2 is YYNGEE in the germline V gene. The CDR3 region is CASSPGTSGRAGTDTQYF. CDR3 bases: TGTGCCAGCAGCCCTGGGACTAGCGGGAGGGCCGGCACAGATACGCAGTATTTT.

This clone was observed once. The V and J genes are TRBV27 and TRBJ1-5; D may be TRBD1 (5 bases). Germline CDR1 reads MNHEY; CDR2 reads SMNVEV (reference sequence). Trimming shortened V by 3 bases and J by 0 bases, and 12 bases separated the two germline ends. The CDR3 spans 16 residues. The CDR3 here is CASSLTAHYSNQPQHF. The CDR3 nucleotides are TGTGCCAGCAGTTTGACAGCTCATTATAGCAATCAGCCCCAGCATTTT.

The gene calls are TRBV5-4 and TRBJ2-5; D is undetermined. The CDR3 is made up of 17 amino acids. Germline V gene lookup returns CDR1 SGHNT and CDR2 YYREEE (reference sequence). DNA of the CDR3: TGTGCAAAGGTCGAGGTTCCAAAAGTCGAGTACCAAGAGACCCAGTACTTC. Amino acids: CAKVEVPKVEYQETQYF.

V and J are TRBV6-5 and TRBJ1-6; the D gene is possibly TRBD1 (6 bases). The germline CDR1 and CDR2 sequences are MNHEY and SVGAGI. CDR3 length: 14 residues. Trimming pared 5 bases from V and 8 bases from J, leaving 13 bases between. The CDR3 DNA sequence: TGTGCCAGCAGTACGGACAGAAATGATTCACCCCTCCACTTT. It encodes CASSTDRNDSPLHF.

Here the CDR3 reads CASSSDGYYNSPLHF. The CDR3 DNA follows: TGTGCCAGCAGCTCTGACGGGTACTATAATTCACCCCTCCACTTT. The chain recombines TRBV7-2 with TRBJ1-6; no reliable D call. In germline, CDR1 is SGHTA, CDR2 FQGNSA. The V end was cut by 4 bases, the J end by 3 bases, with 10 bases between. The CDR3 loop spans 15 amino acids.

This sequence joins TRBV2 and TRBJ1-5; D is unclear. Germline V gene data show CDR1 as SNHLY and CDR2 as FYNNEI. Between the trimmed V and J ends, which lost 0 bases and 7 bases, there was a span of 7 bases. The CDR3 loop spans 13 amino acids. CDR3 nucleotide sequence: TGTGCCAGCAGTGAAGCGCGGTGGCAGCCCCAGCATTTT. Amino acids: CASSEARWQPQHF.

This clone was picked up a small number of times. The V and J genes are TRBV6-5 and TRBJ2-7, with D tentatively TRBD1 (6 bases). Germline assignment: CDR1 MNHEY and CDR2 SVGAGI. CDR3 length: 13 residues. The V gene lost 6 bases and the J gene lost 4 bases, with 13 bases spanning the gap. The CDR3 spells CASSPPGQYEQYF. In DNA form, the CDR3 reads TGTGCCAGCAGCCCTCCCGGACAGTACGAGCAGTACTTC.

This clone was seen just once. This chain joins TRBV10-3 and TRBJ2-3, with 13 bases matching TRBD2. Germline CDR1 reads ENHRY; CDR2 reads SYGVKD. V shed 3 bases and J 6 bases; nucleotides not matched to a gene: 6. The CDR3 is 16 amino acids. In DNA, the CDR3 is TGTGCCATCAGTGAATCGACTAGCGGGGGGCCGGATACGCAGTATTTT. Translated: CAISESTSGGPDTQYF.

This chain's CDR3 is CASSPRVGQTTGELFF. The CDR3 nucleotides read TGTGCCAGCAGCCCCCGGGTGGGGCAGACCACCGGGGAGCTGTTTTTT. The chain carries TRBV7-8 and TRBJ2-2; D may be TRBD1 (5 bases). The CDR3 length is 16 residues. Germline loops: CDR1 SGHVS, CDR2 FQNEAQ. Between the trimmed V and J ends, which lost 5 bases and 4 bases, there was a span of 17 bases.

V usage is TRBV5-1 and J usage is TRBJ1-1, with 9 positions matching TRBD1. The trim removed 4 bases at V and 3 bases at J, leaving 13 bases unmatched. CDR1 is SGHRS and CDR2 is YFSETQ in the germline V gene. The CDR3 consists of 17 residues. In DNA, the CDR3 is TGCGCCAGCAGCACGGGACAGGGTAGTCCTAGGGACACTGAAGCTTTCTTT. Protein product: CASSTGQGSPRDTEAFF.

The chain carries TRBV5-1 and TRBJ2-1, with 9 bases identical to TRBD2. Germline V gene data show CDR1 as SGHRS and CDR2 as YFSETQ. V trimming: 2 bases; J trimming: 8 bases; junction bases outside the gene matches: 5. The CDR3 extends over 14 amino acids. The CDR3 DNA follows: TGCGCCAGCAGCTTCGGCGGGGGGGCCGATGAGCAGTTCTTC. As protein: CASSFGGGADEQFF.

The chain has TRBV25-1 and TRBJ2-5; possible D gene TRBD1, 5 bases. Germline loops: CDR1 MGHDK, CDR2 SYGVNS. The CDR3 consists of 18 residues. Trimming left V 0 bases short and J 0 bases short, with 17 bases between. This chain's CDR3 is CASSEYWFDRSNQETQYF. The DNA for the CDR3 is TGTGCCAGCAGTGAATATTGGTTTGACAGATCCAACCAAGAGACCCAGTACTTC.

The chain joins TRBV10-3 to TRBJ2-7; D might be TRBD2 (7 bases). The germline gives CDR1 ENHRY, CDR2 SYGVKD. CDR3 size: 15 residues. V was pared by 7 bases and J by 2 bases, with 18 bases between. DNA for the CDR3: TGTGCCATCACCCCGGGACGGGGGGCTACCTACGAGCAGTACTTC. Translated, it gives CAITPGRGATYEQYF.

Turning to this clone: One end of the junction varies from germline; a read error may be responsible. The rearrangement links TRBV27 to TRBJ1-2; perhaps TRBD1 as D (6 bases). CDR3 length: 13 amino acids. Germline CDR1 reads MNHEY; CDR2 reads SMNVEV (reference sequence). The CDR3 sequence is CASSIDRNYGYPF. CDR3 nucleotides: TGTGCCAGCAGTATAGACAGGAACTATGGCTACCCCTTC.

The chain combines TRBV7-9 with TRBJ1-3; 7 bases are a match to TRBD1. The CDR3 totals 15 residues. V lost 7 bases and J lost 4; bases outside the gene matches: 10. Germline CDR1 and CDR2: SEHNR and FQNEAQ (reference sequence). The CDR3 sequence is CASTIKDREGNTIYF. The DNA of the CDR3 is TGTGCCAGCACCATAAAAGACAGGGAGGGAAACACCATATATTTT.

The J gene is TRBJ2-7, the V gene TRBV28; the D gene is possibly TRBD2 (5 bases). The V end lost 8 bases, the J end lost 3 bases, and 5 bases lay between the germline ends. Per germline, CDR1 MDHEN and CDR2 SYDVKM. The CDR3 extends over 10 amino acids. This CDR3 reads CASRGYEQYF. CDR3 DNA: TGTGCCAGCCGGGGCTACGAGCAGTACTTC.

The V call is TRBV6-1, the J call TRBJ2-7; 10 bases map to TRBD2. Trimming at V came to 1 base and at J to 1 base, leaving 4 bases not matched to a gene. The germline V gene has CDR1 MNHNS and CDR2 SASEGT. The CDR3 covers 16 residues. Here the CDR3 DNA reads TGTGCCAGCAGTGAAGGTTCACTAGCGGGGTCCTACGAGCAGTACTTC. The encoded protein is CASSEGSLAGSYEQYF.

CDR3 bases: TGTGCCAGCAGACAGGGGATGGATGGCTACACCTTC. This translates into CASRQGMDGYTF. This chain connects TRBV28 to TRBJ1-2; 7 nucleotides line up with TRBD1. V lost 6 bases, J lost 6 bases, and 4 bases stayed unmatched. Germline CDR1 MDHEN, CDR2 SYDVKM. The CDR3 spans 12 residues.

The V and J genes are TRBV6-5 and TRBJ2-5; TRBD1 matches 9 bases. Germline loops: CDR1 MNHEY, CDR2 SVGAGI. Unmatched junction bases numbered 5, after V lost 5 bases and J lost 4 bases. There are 14 residues in the CDR3. The CDR3, as DNA: TGTGCCAGCAGTGATGGGACAGGGCGAGAGACCCAGTACTTC. This codes for CASSDGTGRETQYF.

This sequence joins TRBV18 and TRBJ2-7; D remains ambiguous. CDR3 length: 13 amino acids. V lost 3 bases and J 0 bases, leaving 6 bases between the germline ends. CDR1 KGHSH and CDR2 LQKENI come from the germline V gene. The CDR3 coding sequence is TGTGCCAGCTCACCCACAGCCTCCTACGAGCAGTACTTC. Amino acids: CASSPTASYEQYF.

This chain links TRBV27 with TRBJ2-5; D possibly corresponds to TRBD2 (5 bases). The end of the DNA fits TRBJ2-7 better, so the J call may be wrong. The CDR3 is 14 residues long. In germline, CDR1 is MNHEY, CDR2 SMNVEV (reference sequence). Here the CDR3 reads CASSLVGVYYEQYF. CDR3 DNA: TGTGCCAGCAGTTTAGTCGGGGTTTACTACGAGCAGTACTTC.

The rearrangement links TRBV4-2 to TRBJ2-3; weak D call: TRBD1 (5 bases). Germline assignment: CDR1 LGHNA and CDR2 YNFKEQ. The CDR3 has 14 residues. Trimming removed 1 base at V and 6 bases at J, with 11 bases between. The CDR3 spells CASSQADPGDTQYF. The CDR3 nucleotides are TGTGCCAGCAGCCAAGCGGACCCAGGGGATACGCAGTATTTT.

The J gene is TRBJ2-7, the V gene TRBV7-9; D is uncertain. V shed 2 bases and J shed 7 bases, with 9 bases lying between them. Germline V lookup: CDR1 SEHNR, CDR2 FQNEAQ (reference sequence). CDR3 length equals 12 residues. The CDR3 reads CASSLQSVEQYF. CDR3 in DNA: TGTGCCAGCAGCTTACAGTCAGTTGAGCAGTACTTC.

The V call is TRBV4-2, the J call TRBJ1-3; D gene ambiguous. The CDR3 consists of 16 residues. Germline CDR1 LGHNA, CDR2 YNFKEQ. V lost 5 bases and J lost 0, with 14 bases in between. The CDR3 loop is CASSSQTTSSGNTIYF. DNA of the CDR3: TGTGCCAGCAGCTCACAAACGACTAGCTCTGGAAACACCATATATTTT.

The chain couples TRBV29-1 to TRBJ2-3, with 8 nucleotides matching TRBD2. The CDR3 has 14 amino acids. Looked up from germline, CDR1 is SQVTM and CDR2 is ANQGSEA. After removal of 5 bases from V and 6 bases from J, the junction contained 10 bases not matched to a gene. The CDR3 sequence is CSVISGMAFDTQYF. The CDR3 coding sequence is TGCAGCGTTATTAGCGGGATGGCCTTTGATACGCAGTATTTT.

The V call is TRBV7-2, the J call TRBJ2-7; 7 bases match TRBD2. The CDR3 length is 14 residues. Germline loops: CDR1 SGHTA, CDR2 FQGNSA. Trimming cost V 5 bases and J 5 bases; bases outside gene matches: 9. The CDR3, as DNA: TGTGCCAGCAGCGTACTACTAGCGTTCGACGAGCAGTACTTC. This codes for CASSVLLAFDEQYF.

V usage is TRBV5-1 and J usage is TRBJ1-6, with D unresolved. The CDR3 is made up of 14 amino acids. Trimming took off 0 bases at V and 5 bases at J, with 6 bases between the two ends. Germline lookup yields CDR1 SGHRS and CDR2 YFSETQ. CDR3 in DNA: TGCGCCAGCAGCTTGGAAACAGATAATTCACCCCTCCACTTT. Translated, it gives CASSLETDNSPLHF.

V usage is TRBV14 and J usage is TRBJ2-1; TRBD2 agrees at 10 bases. This CDR3 has 17 residues. V gave up 4 bases and J gave up 3 bases; unmatched junction bases: 9. From germline, CDR1 is SGHDN and CDR2 FVKESK. CDR3: CASSLPRGTSVYNEQFF. In nucleotides, the CDR3 is TGTGCCAGCAGCCTCCCCCGTGGGACTAGCGTCTACAATGAGCAGTTCTTC. The variable domain in full, with the rest retrieved from reference TRBV14 and TRBJ2-1, is EAGVTQFPSHSVIEKGQTVTLRCDPISGHDNLYWYRRVMGKEIKFLLHFVKESKQDESGMPNNRFLAERTGGTYSTLKVQPAELEDSGVYFCASSLPRGTSVYNEQFFGPGTRLTVL.

The V call is TRBV27, the J call TRBJ2-1; 9 bases fit TRBD2. This CDR3 spans 13 amino acids. CDR1 and CDR2 (germline): MNHEY, SMNVEV (reference sequence). With V trimmed by 6 bases and J by 9 bases, 6 bases remained unmatched. In DNA form, the CDR3 reads TGTGCCAGCAGCATGGGGACTAGCATTGAGCAGTTCTTC. Translating gives CASSMGTSIEQFF.